The 20 T cell receptor beta chains below come from one sample, sequenced in a study of blood T cell repertoires in COVID-19. Using immunoSEQ multiplex PCR, the repertoire was profiled, and TCRdb retains in-frame clones only, with some absent. The sample contains 500,000 to 600,000 clones, approximately 88% of which appear only once. The specimen was peripheral blood. These TCRs come from a woman between 45 and 65 years old with COVID-19, enrolled during active disease.

The gene calls are TRBV20-1 and TRBJ2-3; 11 bases map to TRBD2. Trimming at V came to 3 bases and at J to 2 bases, leaving 7 bases not matched to a gene. The CDR3 runs to 16 residues. The germline V gene encodes CDR1 DFQATT and CDR2 SNEGSKA (reference sequence). In nucleotides, the CDR3 is TGCAGTGCTAGTCAGGCACTAGCGGGGGACACAGATACGCAGTATTTT. Protein: CSASQALAGDTDTQYF.

V and J are TRBV4-1 and TRBJ2-3; unclear D gene. The CDR3 totals 16 residues. V shed 1 base and J shed 2 bases, with 13 bases lying between them. Germline values: CDR1 MGHRA, CDR2 YSYEKL. The CDR3 spells CASSQVNLVATDTQYF. The CDR3 coding sequence is TGCGCCAGCAGCCAAGTTAATCTAGTTGCCACAGATACGCAGTATTTT.

The J gene is TRBJ1-6, the V gene TRBV21-1; no DNA check was done on the table's D call, TRBD1. TRBV21-1 is termed a pseudogene. There are 15 residues in the CDR3. The DNA for the CDR3 is TGTGCCAGCAGCAAAATACGGCAGGGTAATTCACCCCTCCACTTT. Encoded protein: CASSKIRQGNSPLHF.

V gene TRBV10-1 combines with J gene TRBJ1-3; D uncertain. The CDR3 length is 18 residues. Germline lookup yields CDR1 WNHNN and CDR2 SYGVQD (reference sequence). Trimming pared 1 base from V and 3 bases from J, leaving 19 bases between. CDR3 in amino acids: CASSEYGPGSLNGNTIYF. DNA of the CDR3: TGCGCCAGCAGTGAGTATGGTCCAGGATCGTTGAATGGAAACACCATATATTTT.

This clone was detected only once. The chain has TRBV18 and TRBJ2-7; TRBD1 is a possible D gene (6 bases). V lost 6 bases to trimming and J lost 3 bases, with 9 bases between them. Germline V gives CDR1 KGHSH, CDR2 LQKENI. The CDR3 has 12 amino acids. CDR3 nucleotides: TGTGCCAGCTCTGGGACACTCTACGAGCAGTACTTC. It codes for CASSGTLYEQYF.

The chain is built from TRBV18 and TRBJ2-1; 8 bases fit TRBD1. Germline CDR1 and CDR2: KGHSH and LQKENI. The J segment lost 9 bases and the V segment lost 3 bases, leaving 7 bases of the junction unmatched. The CDR3 totals 14 residues. The CDR3 sequence: CASSPDRVESEQFF. The CDR3 DNA reads as TGTGCCAGCTCACCGGACAGGGTTGAATCTGAGCAGTTCTTC.

Worth noting for this clone: The sample holds other DNA sequences that translate to the same CDR3. This chain uses TRBV12-3 or TRBV12-4 with TRBJ2-1; tentatively, D is TRBD1 (6 bases). Trimming shortened V by 6 bases and J by 7 bases, and 10 bases separated the two germline ends. CDR3 size: 12 residues. The CDR3 region is CASSPTGNEQFF. CDR3 sequence (DNA): TGTGCCAGCAGCCCCACAGGGAATGAGCAGTTCTTC.

The chain links TRBV7-9 to TRBJ1-2, with 7 bases that match TRBD1. The CDR3 length is 14 residues. J lost 6 bases, V lost 8 bases, and 12 bases had no gene match. The germline V gene encodes CDR1 SEHNR and CDR2 FQNEAQ (reference sequence). The CDR3: CASRRQGTIHGYTF. The CDR3 region has the DNA TGTGCCAGCCGAAGACAGGGTACAATCCATGGCTACACCTTC.

The gene calls are TRBV29-1 and TRBJ2-5, with a weak D call TRBD1 (5 bases). The CDR3 covers 13 residues. Trimming took 6 bases from V and 4 from J, leaving 15 bases between them. CDR1 SQVTM and CDR2 ANQGSEA come from the germline V gene. The chain's CDR3 is CSVVPGSGETQYF. The CDR3 nucleotides read TGCAGCGTCGTCCCAGGGTCGGGAGAGACCCAGTACTTC.

This clone was seen only once. CDR3 in amino acids: CASRRTGETSGGPSTTDTQYF. For the CDR3, the DNA is TGTGCCAGTAGGAGGACAGGGGAGACTAGCGGGGGCCCTTCGACCACAGATACGCAGTATTTT. The chain is built from TRBV19 and TRBJ2-3; 12 bases match TRBD2. There are 21 residues in the CDR3. CDR1 and CDR2 from the germline V gene are LNHDA and SQIVND (reference sequence). J was trimmed by 2 bases and V by 6 bases; bases with no gene match: 21.

The rearrangement uses TRBV30 and TRBJ2-3; D unclear. CDR3 size: 11 residues. Germline-derived CDR1 and CDR2 are GTSNPN and SVGIG (reference sequence). V was shortened by 5 bases and J by 7 bases, with 10 bases between the two germline ends. The DNA for the CDR3 is TGTGCCTGGCTAGTAATGAATACGCAGTATTTT. This sequence encodes CAWLVMNTQYF.

This rearrangement joins TRBV24-1 to TRBJ2-1, with 8 bases aligning to TRBD2. Germline lookup yields CDR1 KGHDR and CDR2 SFDVKD. The CDR3 is 15 residues long. V lost 12 bases to trimming and J lost 0 bases; unmatched junction nucleotides: 9. CDR3 DNA sequence: TGTGCCGTCTCCGGGACTAGAAGCTCCTACAATGAGCAGTTCTTC. Translating it yields CAVSGTRSSYNEQFF.

V gene TRBV29-1 combines with J gene TRBJ2-1; 12 nucleotides line up with TRBD1. After removal of 4 bases from V and 8 bases from J, the junction contained 9 bases not matched to a gene. Looked up from germline, CDR1 is SQVTM and CDR2 is ANQGSEA. This CDR3 is 15 amino acids long. The CDR3 is CSVAKSGTGGDEQFF. CDR3 bases: TGCAGCGTTGCTAAGTCCGGGACAGGGGGCGATGAGCAGTTCTTC.

This chain connects TRBV28 to TRBJ1-2; perhaps TRBD1 as D (5 bases). The CDR3 length is 16 residues. Trimming pared 1 base from V and 2 bases from J, leaving 14 bases between. Germline V gene lookup returns CDR1 MDHEN and CDR2 SYDVKM. The CDR3 region is CASSLFGTQGNYGYTF. The CDR3 coding sequence is TGTGCCAGCAGTTTATTTGGGACTCAGGGCAACTATGGCTACACCTTC.

This clone was seen only a few times. The chain employs TRBV7-3 and TRBJ1-1, with D hard to call. V was clipped by 1 base and J by 3 bases, with 9 bases between them. The germline gives CDR1 SGHTA, CDR2 FQGTGA. The CDR3 is 14 amino acids. CDR3 sequence (DNA): TGTGCCAGCAGCTTAAATAACGGTGACACTGAAGCTTTCTTT. Its translation: CASSLNNGDTEAFF.

This clone was detected once. The chain links TRBV6-1 to TRBJ2-7, with 9 bases that match TRBD1. The junction had 11 bases not matched to a gene; V was cut back by 2 bases and J by 3 bases. From germline, CDR1 is MNHNS and CDR2 SASEGT. The CDR3 loop spans 17 amino acids. The DNA of the CDR3 is TGTGCCAGCAGTGAAAGGGGACAGGGTACTCTGAACTACGAGCAGTACTTC. Protein sequence: CASSERGQGTLNYEQYF.

The genes are TRBV20-1 and TRBJ2-7; a possible D gene is TRBD1 (5 bases). Trimming pared 5 bases from V and 3 bases from J, leaving 11 bases between. The CDR3 consists of 12 residues. Per germline, CDR1 DFQATT and CDR2 SNEGSKA (reference sequence). The CDR3 reads CSAGEQGYEQYF. The CDR3 nucleotides read TGCAGTGCTGGTGAGCAGGGCTACGAGCAGTACTTC.

The chain employs TRBV5-4 and TRBJ2-6, with 7 bases matching TRBD1. The junction had 7 bases not matched to a gene; V was cut back by 1 base and J by 0 bases. The CDR3 runs to 18 residues. Germline-derived CDR1 and CDR2 are SGHNT and YYREEE (reference sequence). In nucleotides, the CDR3 is TGTGCCAGCAGCTTGAATCTGGGACAGAGCTCTGGGGCCAACGTCCTGACTTTC. Its protein product is CASSLNLGQSSGANVLTF.

The chain couples TRBV30 to TRBJ1-1; 11 bases line up with TRBD1. The CDR3 consists of 15 residues. The germline CDR1 and CDR2 sequences are GTSNPN and SVGIG (reference sequence). The V and J ends lost 2 bases and 5 bases, in that order; junction bases with no gene match: 7. The CDR3 loop reads CAWSYGDRGETEAFF. CDR3 coding DNA: TGTGCCTGGAGTTATGGGGACAGGGGGGAGACTGAAGCTTTCTTT.

V and J are TRBV30 and TRBJ1-3; TRBD1 matches at 11 bases. V was clipped by 4 bases and J by 3 bases; unmatched bases: 8. Germline CDR1 and CDR2: GTSNPN and SVGIG (reference sequence). This CDR3 contains 16 residues. The CDR3 coding sequence is TGTGCCTGGACCCAAGGACAGGGGGCCGTTGGAAACACCATATATTTT. Translating gives CAWTQGQGAVGNTIYF.